This T cell receptor beta chain was recorded in a study of blood T cell repertoires in COVID-19. The assay was immunoSEQ multiplex PCR, and TCRdb's table has in-frame clones only and misses some. The sample records around 47,000 clones, 85% to 90% being singletons. J lost 2 bases, V lost 6 bases, and 9 bases had no gene match. This CDR3 is 15 amino acids long. Germline CDR1 MNHEY, CDR2 SVGAGI. The rearrangement uses TRBV6-5 and TRBJ2-7; 8 bases match TRBD2. The clonotype originates from a man between 50 and 59 years old with active COVID-19. Sequencing input: peripheral blood. This CDR3 is CASRSLSGGPYEQYF. The CDR3 DNA follows: TGTGCCAGCAGATCCCTCAGCGGGGGCCCCTACGAGCAGTACTTC.